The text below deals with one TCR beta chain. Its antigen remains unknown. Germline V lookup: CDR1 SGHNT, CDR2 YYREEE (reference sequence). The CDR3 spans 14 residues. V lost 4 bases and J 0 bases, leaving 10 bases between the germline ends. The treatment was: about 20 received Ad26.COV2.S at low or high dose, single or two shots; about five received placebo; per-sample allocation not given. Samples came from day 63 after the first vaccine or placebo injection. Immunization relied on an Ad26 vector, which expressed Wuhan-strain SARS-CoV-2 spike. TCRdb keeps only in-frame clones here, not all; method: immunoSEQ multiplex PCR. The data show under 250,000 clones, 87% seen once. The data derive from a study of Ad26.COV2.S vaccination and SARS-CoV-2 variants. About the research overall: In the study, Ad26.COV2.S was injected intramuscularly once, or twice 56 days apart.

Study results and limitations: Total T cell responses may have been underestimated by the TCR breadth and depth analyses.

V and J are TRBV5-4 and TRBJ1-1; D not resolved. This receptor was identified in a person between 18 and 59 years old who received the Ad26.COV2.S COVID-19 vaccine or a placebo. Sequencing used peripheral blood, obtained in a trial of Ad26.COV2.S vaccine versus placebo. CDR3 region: CASSIYGVNTEAFF. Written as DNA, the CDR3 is TGTGCCAGCAGCATCTACGGGGTGAACACTGAAGCTTTCTTT.